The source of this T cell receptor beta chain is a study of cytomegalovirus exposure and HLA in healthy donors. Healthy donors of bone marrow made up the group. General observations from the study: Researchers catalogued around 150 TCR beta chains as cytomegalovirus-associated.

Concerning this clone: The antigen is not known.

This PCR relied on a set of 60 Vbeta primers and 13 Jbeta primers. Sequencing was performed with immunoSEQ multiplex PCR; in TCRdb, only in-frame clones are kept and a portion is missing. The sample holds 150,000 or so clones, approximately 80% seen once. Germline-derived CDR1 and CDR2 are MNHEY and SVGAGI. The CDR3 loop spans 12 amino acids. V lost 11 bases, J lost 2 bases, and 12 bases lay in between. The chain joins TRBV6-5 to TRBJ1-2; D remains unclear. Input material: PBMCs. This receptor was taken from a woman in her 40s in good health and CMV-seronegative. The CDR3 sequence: CAWEGGNYGYTF. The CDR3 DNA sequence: TGTGCCTGGGAGGGAGGGAACTATGGCTACACCTTC.